Reported below is one TCR beta chain. Its antigen specificity is not known. The record has no base qualities; no much larger clone is one base away. The donors belonged to the validation cohort of about 120 subjects, which was separate from the roughly 700-subject first cohort. The library was prepared using the immunoSEQ multiplex PCR assay. In the source study's methods: A statistical classification framework was built for diagnosing cytomegalovirus status from the catalog of TCR beta chain sequences. TCRdb obtained this table from immuneACCESS and retained in-frame rearrangements with V and J assigned. These tables miss some clones; where compared with another copy, unresolved V genes account for less than half of the shortfall, and the remainder is unexplained. V, J and clone size were drawn from that table, and D and trimming were deduced from the DNA. The sample table records 95,000 to 150,000 clones; around nine tenths of these occur just once. The top ten clones comprise nearly 6.5% of the sample.

The data originate from a study of cytomegalovirus exposure and HLA in healthy donors (dated by TCRdb to 2017 to 2019). Study-wide context: According to a later analysis, the approximately 120 validation repertoires were produced on the same platform as the approximately 690 repertoires of the first cohort. To predict cytomegalovirus infection status, the study combined high-throughput TCR immunosequencing, statistical association of individual TCRs with disease status, and machine learning. In addition to the first cohort of approximately 650 subjects, a separate validation cohort of 130 or so different subjects was used. The study aimed to test whether cataloging public T cell receptors could reveal signatures of past pathogen exposure.

General study outcomes and caveats: A few of the identified cytomegalovirus-associated TCR beta chains were confirmed in vitro to be specific for cytomegalovirus antigens. Cytomegalovirus status was reported to be diagnosed by the classifier with high specificity and sensitivity in both the original and validation cohorts. According to the authors, the approach could potentially be generalized to other disease states and immunological phenotypes. Across donors, most TCR sequences were observed very rarely, whereas some public TCRs were present in many individuals. All 120 or so repertoires were used to score co-occurrence in the validation cohort in a later analysis, because that analysis had no HLA typing for the cohort. Of the cluster scores, about 94% were above 0 in a later analysis, which found that TCRs clustered in the first cohort also tended to co-occur in the 95 to 150 validation repertoires. In the study, approximately 160 TCR beta chains were listed as associated with cytomegalovirus.

As encoded in the germline V gene, CDR1 is SGHRS while CDR2 is YFSETQ. Trimming leaves V shorter by 0 bases and J shorter by 2 bases, with the junction holding 4 bases beyond the gene matches. The CDR3 runs 15 residues from the cysteine to the phenylalanine. The CDR3 DNA has 45 bases and is translated from base 1. The material sequenced was PBMCs. This TCR came from a woman under 30 in good health and CMV-seropositive. The chain uses TRBV5-1 and TRBJ2-5; 7 middle bases align to TRBD1. The nucleotide sequence is given as TGCGCCAGCAGCTTGGCGGGACAGTCGCAAGAGACCCAGTACTTC. Translated, it reads CASSLAGQSQETQYF.